Listed below are T cell receptor beta chains from one sample, sequenced in a study of somatic mutations in cytotoxic T cells in rheumatoid arthritis. Produced via immunoSEQ multiplex PCR; TCRdb's table is partial and in-frame only. The top ten clones hold 6% to 8.5% of a sample with 12,000 to 15,000 clones, roughly 79% of them seen once. Sequences were obtained from CD8+ T cells sorted from blood. The receptors stem from an adult with rheumatoid arthritis. The CDR3 runs from the conserved cysteine through the conserved F or W. A D gene is named only where the DNA matches it firmly. A row's size may be missing; if present it is once, few, many or a size class.

NA	TRBV2	TRBJ1-5	NA	TGTGCCAGCAGTTTGGGCAGCAATCAGCCCCAGCATTTT	CASSLGSNQPQHF
NA	TRBV7-6	TRBJ2-1	NA	TGTGCCACAGCCCGGGGGGTGGGGGCCCCCGGGCAGTTCTTC	CATARGVGAPGQFF
NA	TRBV6-6	TRBJ1-5	few	TGTGCCAGCAGTCACCTCAATCAGCCCCAGCATTTT	CASSHLNQPQHF
NA	TRBV4-1	TRBJ1-1	NA	TGCGCCAGCAGCCAAGTCCTGGGAGGGGCCACTGAAGCTTTCTTT	CASSQVLGGATEAFF
NA	TRBV13	TRBJ2-1	few	TGTGCCAGCGGCAAAAATGAGCAGTTCTTC	CASGKNEQFF
NA	TRBV4-1	TRBJ1-1	medium-sized	TGCGCCAGCAGCCAAGGACTCAGGGCAGGAACTGAAGCTTTCTTT	CASSQGLRAGTEAFF
NA	TRBV25-1	TRBJ2-7	NA	TGTGCCAGCGAGGGGTCTAGCCCTTACGAGCAGTACTTC	CASEGSSPYEQYF
NA	TRBV5-1	TRBJ2-5	NA	TGCGCCAGCAGCTTGGTCTCTAGGGAGACCCAGTACTTC	CASSLVSRETQYF
NA	TRBV7-3	TRBJ2-1	NA	TGTGCCAGCAGCTTAATGGGAGGAGAGCAGTTCTTC	CASSLMGGEQFF
NA	TRBV28	TRBJ2-7	NA	TGTGCCAGCAGTCCCCCGAACTCCCAAAACGAGCAGTACTTC	CASSPPNSQNEQYF
NA	TRBV15	TRBJ2-3	NA	TGTGCCACCAGCAGAGACGACAGGAGCACAGATACGCAGTATTTT	CATSRDDRSTDTQYF
TRBD2	TRBV7-2	TRBJ2-7	NA	TGTGCCAGCAGCTCGGGACTAGCTTACTACGAGCAGTACTTC	CASSSGLAYYEQYF
NA	TRBV4-1	TRBJ2-7	NA	TGCGCCAGCAGCCAAGGGGACGGAACCGAGCAGTACTTC	CASSQGDGTEQYF
NA	TRBV19	TRBJ2-2	medium-sized	TGTGCCAGTAACGTAGGGGCCGGGGAGCTGTTTTTT	CASNVGAGELFF
NA	TRBV5-1	TRBJ1-3	NA	TGCGCCTGCTCAAGGGGTGGAAACACCATATATTTT	CACSRGGNTIYF
TRBD2	TRBV19	TRBJ2-1	NA	TGTGCCAGTAGTCCGGGGGGTGAGCAGTTCTTC	CASSPGGEQFF
TRBD1	TRBV9	TRBJ2-7	NA	TGTGCCAGCAGCGGCGACAGGGGGGGTGGCGAGCAGTACTTC	CASSGDRGGGEQYF
TRBD1	TRBV4-2	TRBJ1-5	NA	TGTGCCAGCAGCCAAGCGGGGACAGCGCATCAGCCCCAGCATTTT	CASSQAGTAHQPQHF
NA	TRBV5-6	TRBJ2-7	NA	TGTGCCAGCAGCTTCTGGGCAGGGGAAGCCTACGAGCAGTACTTC	CASSFWAGEAYEQYF
NA	TRBV2	TRBJ1-1	few	TGTGCCGGGGGACAGAACACTGAAGCTTTCTTT	CAGGQNTEAFF
NA	TRBV28	TRBJ2-2	NA	TGTGCCAGCAGTTTATATGTCGGGATCGACGGGGAGCTGTTTTTT	CASSLYVGIDGELFF
NA	TRBV28	TRBJ2-5	NA	TGTGCCAGCAGTTTAGCGGCAGGGCTAGAGACCCAGTACTTC	CASSLAAGLETQYF
NA	TRBV19	TRBJ2-6	NA	TGTGCCAGTAGCCCCTATGGGTTCTCTGGGGCCAACGTCCTGACTTTC	CASSPYGFSGANVLTF
NA	TRBV6-6	TRBJ1-4	NA	TGTGCCACGCTTAGTGGACGCGTGCATGAAAAACTGTTTTTT	CATLSGRVHEKLFF
NA	TRBV6-5	TRBJ2-1	once	TGTGCCAGCAGTCGGGCTAAAGATGAGCAGTTCTTC	CASSRAKDEQFF
NA	TRBV7-2	TRBJ2-1	once	TGTGCCAGCAGCGCCACGGGCAATGAGCAGTTCTTC	CASSATGNEQFF
NA	TRBV6-5	TRBJ1-2	few	TGTGCCAGCAGTTACTCACCGGGACGGAATGGCTACACCTTC	CASSYSPGRNGYTF
TRBD1	TRBV11-2	TRBJ1-1	once	TGTGCCAGCAGCGGCGGGACAGGGAAAAGGACTGAAGCTTTCTTT	CASSGGTGKRTEAFF
TRBD2	TRBV10-3	TRBJ2-1	once	TGTGCCATCAGTGAGTCGATGGCGGGGGGGTACAATGAGCAGTTCTTC	CAISESMAGGYNEQFF
NA	TRBV28	TRBJ2-1	NA	TGTGCCAGCAGTTTAGGCAGGTACAATGAGCAGTTCTTC	CASSLGRYNEQFF
NA	TRBV7-9	TRBJ1-1	NA	TGTGCCAGCTTCGCCGGGGGGAGGGCGAACACTGAAGCTTTCTTT	CASFAGGRANTEAFF
NA	TRBV5-6	TRBJ1-5	NA	TGTGCCAGCAGCTTGAGTGCGGGGCAGCCCCAGCATTTT	CASSLSAGQPQHF
NA	TRBV29-1	TRBJ1-1	NA	TGCAGCGTACCCGGACAGCTGAACACTGAAGCTTTCTTT	CSVPGQLNTEAFF